Listed here is a single TCR beta chain. Amplification used 60 Vbeta primers and 13 Jbeta primers. Profiled with immunoSEQ multiplex PCR; TCRdb holds only in-frame clones, not every one. Among around 37,000 clones listed, 81% were seen once. The sample is drawn from a study of cytomegalovirus exposure and HLA in healthy donors. Germline-derived CDR1 and CDR2 are SGHRS and YFSETQ. The CDR3 loop spans 15 amino acids. The V and J ends lost 2 bases and 0 bases, in that order; junction bases with no gene match: 1. Sequenced: PBMCs. This rearrangement joins TRBV5-1 to TRBJ2-1; TRBD2 matches 8 bases. This clonotype was obtained from a man between 50 and 59 years old in good health and CMV-seronegative. The CDR3 DNA is TGCGCCAGCAGCTTCGGGGGGGACTCCTACAATGAGCAGTTCTTC. Its translation: CASSFGGDSYNEQFF. The whole variable domain, filled in from reference TRBV5-1 and TRBJ2-1, reads KAGVTQTPRYLIKTRGQQVTLSCSPISGHRSVSWYQQTPGQGLQFLFEYFSETQRNKGNFPGRFSGRQFSNSRSEMNVSTLELGDSALYLCASSFGGDSYNEQFFGPGTRLTVL.